This T cell receptor beta chain was sequenced for a study of blood T cell repertoires in COVID-19. Germline V lookup: CDR1 SNHLY, CDR2 FYNNEI. The germline V and J ends were trimmed by 0 bases and 4 bases, with 12 bases remaining between them. The CDR3 has 15 amino acids. TCRdb's copy holds only in-frame clones and misses some; the assay was immunoSEQ multiplex PCR. Of 200,000 to 300,000 clones listed, 90% were seen once; the top ten hold roughly 3.9%. The V and J genes are TRBV2 and TRBJ1-2; D may be TRBD1 (5 bases). This sequence was found in a woman aged 40 to 50 with acute or convalescent COVID-19. Sequenced: peripheral blood. CDR3: CASSEAQGSLYGYTF. The CDR3 bases are TGTGCCAGCAGTGAAGCGCAGGGCAGCCTCTATGGCTACACCTTC.